This paragraph covers one TCR beta chain sequence. Antigen unknown. An end of the junction differs from the germline gene, which may be a read error. The source of the sample is a study of persistence of HIV-infected CD4 T cells. Study-wide background: A median of about 8 years of suppressive ART preceded sampling.

An overlapping HIV-1 Gag peptide pool stimulated these cells at 1 ug/peptide/mL. CD40L/CD69 double-negative CD45RO-high memory CD4+ T cells were collected. Stimulated PBMCs had first been depleted of CD8+ T cells. Sequencing used immunoSEQ version 4 in survey mode. The repertoire was sequenced with immunoSEQ multiplex PCR; TCRdb's copy has only in-frame clones and lacks some. Of 30,000 or so clones in the sample, roughly four fifths were seen once. CDR1 is SEHNR, CDR2 FQNEAQ, per germline (reference sequence). The CDR3 consists of 13 residues. The source is an adult woman with HIV who was CMV-seropositive. The specimen was CD4+ T cells sorted from PBMCs after roughly 19-hour stimulation, collected from a patient who received antiretroviral therapy. V and J are TRBV7-9 and TRBJ1-2, with a weak D call TRBD1 (6 bases). In DNA, the CDR3 is TGTGCCAGCAGCCTAGCAACAGGGAGCAGCTACACCTTC. Translating it yields CASSLATGSSYTF.